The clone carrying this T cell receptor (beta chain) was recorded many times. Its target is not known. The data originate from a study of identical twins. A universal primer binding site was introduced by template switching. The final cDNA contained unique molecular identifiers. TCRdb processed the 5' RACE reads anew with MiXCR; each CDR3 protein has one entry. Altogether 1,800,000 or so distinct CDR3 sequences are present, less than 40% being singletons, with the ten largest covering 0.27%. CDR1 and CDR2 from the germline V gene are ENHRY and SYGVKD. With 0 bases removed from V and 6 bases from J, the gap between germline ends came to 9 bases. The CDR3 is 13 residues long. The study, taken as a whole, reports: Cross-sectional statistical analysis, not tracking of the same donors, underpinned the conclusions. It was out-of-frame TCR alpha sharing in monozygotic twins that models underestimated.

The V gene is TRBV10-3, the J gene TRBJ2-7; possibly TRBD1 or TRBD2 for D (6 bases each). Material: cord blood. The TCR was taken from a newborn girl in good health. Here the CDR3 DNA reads TGTGCCATCAGTGAGTCCGGGGGCGGCGAGCAGTACTTC. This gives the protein CAISESGGGEQYF.